This entry features one T cell receptor (beta chain) sequence. What it binds is unknown. Study outcomes and limitations: Greatest tumor Treg TCR overlap was with tumor naive CD4+ cells. In terms of TCR gene usage, tumor memory CD4+ T cells clustered together with blood and lymph node memory CD4+ cells, as well as with lymph node naive CD4+ cells.

Trimming shortened V by 2 bases and J by 2 bases, and 6 bases separated the two germline ends. CDR3 length equals 13 residues. Germline lookup yields CDR1 GTSNPN and CDR2 SVGIG (reference sequence). TCRdb re-derived calls from the 5' RACE reads in MiXCR, one entry per CDR3 protein. The sample holds 40,000 to 65,000 distinct CDR3 sequences, approximately 25% seen once. The V call is TRBV30, the J call TRBJ1-4; no definite D call. The TCR sequence derives from a female donor with breast cancer. Sequenced material: tumor-infiltrating naive CD4+ T cells sorted from the breast tumor. Subset meaning: naive CD4+ T cells, CD4+CD45RA+CD25-. The CDR3 here is CAWSTRTNEKLFF. The CDR3 DNA is TGTGCCTGGAGTACCCGGACTAATGAAAAACTGTTTTTT.